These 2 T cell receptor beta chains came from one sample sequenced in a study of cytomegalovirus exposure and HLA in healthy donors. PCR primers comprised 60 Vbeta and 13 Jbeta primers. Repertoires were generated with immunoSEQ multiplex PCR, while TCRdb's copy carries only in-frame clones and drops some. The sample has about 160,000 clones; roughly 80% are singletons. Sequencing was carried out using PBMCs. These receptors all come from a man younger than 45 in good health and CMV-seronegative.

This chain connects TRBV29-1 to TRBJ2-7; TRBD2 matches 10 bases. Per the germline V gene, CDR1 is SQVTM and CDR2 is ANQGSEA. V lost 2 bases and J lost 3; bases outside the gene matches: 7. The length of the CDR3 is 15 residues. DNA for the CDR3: TGCAGCGTTGAACCAGCGGGAGGGGACCTCTACGAGCAGTACTTC. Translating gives CSVEPAGGDLYEQYF.

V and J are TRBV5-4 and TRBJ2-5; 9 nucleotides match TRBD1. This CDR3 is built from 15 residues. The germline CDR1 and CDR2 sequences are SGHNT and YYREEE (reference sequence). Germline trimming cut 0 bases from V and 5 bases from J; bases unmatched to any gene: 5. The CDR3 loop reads CASSLAGQGGETQYF. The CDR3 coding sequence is TGTGCCAGCAGCTTGGCGGGACAGGGAGGGGAGACCCAGTACTTC.